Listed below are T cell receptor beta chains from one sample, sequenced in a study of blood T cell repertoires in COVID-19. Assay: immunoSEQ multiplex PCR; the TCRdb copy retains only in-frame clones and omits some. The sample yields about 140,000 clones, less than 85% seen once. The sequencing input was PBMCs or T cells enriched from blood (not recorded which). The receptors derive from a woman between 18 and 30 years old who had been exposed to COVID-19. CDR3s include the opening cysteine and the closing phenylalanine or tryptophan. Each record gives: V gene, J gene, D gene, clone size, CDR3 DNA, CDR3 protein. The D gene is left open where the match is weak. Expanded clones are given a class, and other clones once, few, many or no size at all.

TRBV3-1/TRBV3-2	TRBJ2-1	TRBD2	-	TGTGCCAGCAGCCAAGGCCTAGCGGGAGGAGTGGAGCAGTTCTTC	CASSQGLAGGVEQFF
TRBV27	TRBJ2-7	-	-	TGTGCCAGCAGTTTAGTCGGCAGGGTCTACGAGCAGTACTTC	CASSLVGRVYEQYF
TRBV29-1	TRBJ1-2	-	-	TGCAGCGTCAAGGGTGAGACAGAAAACTATGGCTACACCTTC	CSVKGETENYGYTF
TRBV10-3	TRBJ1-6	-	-	TGTGCCATCAGTGAGCTGGGGCCGACAAGCTCCTATAATTCACCCCTCCACTTT	CAISELGPTSSYNSPLHF
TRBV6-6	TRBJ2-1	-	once	TGTGCCAGCAGTTCGTTCCTTAGAGCGGAAAATGAGCAGTTCTTC	CASSSFLRAENEQFF
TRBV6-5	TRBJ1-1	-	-	TGTGCCAGCAGTTACTCGCGGGGCGCTGAAGCTTTCTTT	CASSYSRGAEAFF
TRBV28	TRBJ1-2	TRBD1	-	TGTGCCAGCAGTCCGACCCTACAGGGGGAAATTAACTATGGCTACACCTTC	CASSPTLQGEINYGYTF
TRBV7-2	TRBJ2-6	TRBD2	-	TGTGCCAGCAGCTTGACTAGCGGGAGTATATCTGGGGCCAACGTCCTGACTTTC	CASSLTSGSISGANVLTF
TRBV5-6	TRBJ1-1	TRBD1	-	TGTGCCAGCAGAGCGTGGAGACAGGGTCCAACTGAAGCTTTCTTT	CASRAWRQGPTEAFF
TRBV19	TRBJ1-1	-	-	TGTGCCAGTAAGGGTCTGGGGACTACAAACACTGAAGCTTTCTTT	CASKGLGTTNTEAFF
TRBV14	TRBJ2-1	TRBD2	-	TGTGCCAGCAGCCCACTCCTAGCGGGAGTTGACAATGAGCAGTTCTTC	CASSPLLAGVDNEQFF
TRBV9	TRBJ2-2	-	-	TGTGCCAGCAGCGTAGAGGGTTGGCGGGACCGGACCGGGGAGCTGTTTTTT	CASSVEGWRDRTGELFF
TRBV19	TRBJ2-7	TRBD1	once	TGTGCCAGTAGTCTACTAACGGGACAGGGGACCTACGAGCAGTACTTC	CASSLLTGQGTYEQYF
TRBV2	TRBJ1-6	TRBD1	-	TGTGCCAGCAGCCTGGACAGGGCTCCTAATTCACCCCTCCACTTT	CASSLDRAPNSPLHF
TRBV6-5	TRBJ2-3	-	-	TGTGCCAGCAGTTACTCTTGGTCGACAGAAGATACGCAGTATTTT	CASSYSWSTEDTQYF
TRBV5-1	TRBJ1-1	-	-	TGCGCCAGCAGCCAGGCACCCTTGAACACTGAAGCTTTCTTT	CASSQAPLNTEAFF
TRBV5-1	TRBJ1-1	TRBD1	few	TGCGCCAGCAGCATTTGGAAACCTCCCGGGACAGGGGAGTACGGCACTGAAGCTTTCTTT	CASSIWKPPGTGEYGTEAFF